This TCR beta chain is from a study of T-cell reconstitution after alpha-beta-depleted transplantation in children. General study results and limits: Some patients' high day-60 TCRbeta diversity was traced to surviving recipient T cells and thymic progenitors. T cells produced anew were the main source of T-cell counts and diversity one year after transplant. The study reportedly traced alpha-beta T cells about two months after transplant to several hundred expanded graft clones.

This clonotype has more than one count but fewer than ten. Its target is not known. The V gene's germline CDR1 is ENHRY and CDR2 SYGVKD. V lost 6 bases, J lost 4 bases, and 10 bases lay in between. This CDR3 comprises 13 residues. The library targeted TCRbeta and was prepared with unique molecular identifiers. TCRdb called the PCR reads again in MiXCR, with one record for every CDR3 protein. This table holds about 250,000 distinct CDR3 sequences, about 24% found once. The sequence derives from a female patient aged 2-9 years who had a stem cell transplant for congenital amegakaryocytic thrombocytopenia, so the T cells may come from the graft donor. The chain uses TRBV10-3 and TRBJ2-1; the D gene is possibly TRBD2 (6 bases). Specimen: PBMCs, mostly from graft donor cells, collected 360 days after TCRalphabeta/CD19-depleted stem cell transplant. The CDR3 sequence: CAISGGDYNEQFF. The CDR3 DNA reads as TGTGCCATCAGCGGGGGAGATTACAATGAGCAGTTCTTC.